Listed here is a single TCR beta chain. Profiling relied on immunoSEQ multiplex PCR, and the TCRdb table lists in-frame clones only, not all of them. The sample contains approximately 30,000 clones, roughly nine tenths of which appear only once. This entry is derived from a study of blood T cell repertoires in COVID-19. Study details: PBMCs, B-cell-depleted T cells, or T cells provided the cDNA or gDNA that made up the material.

The germline V gene encodes CDR1 LGHDT and CDR2 YNNKEL (reference sequence). V lost 4 bases to trimming and J lost 1 base; unmatched junction nucleotides: 4. The CDR3 runs to 15 residues. The receptor's source is a human donor with active COVID-19. The donor label of this sample is uncertain. Sequencing used peripheral blood. The chain joins TRBV3-1 (or the pseudogene TRBV3-2) to TRBJ2-3, with 8 nucleotides matching TRBD2. The CDR3 spells CASSRGTRGTDTQYF. Written as DNA, the CDR3 is TGTGCCAGCAGCCGGGGGACTAGAGGCACAGATACGCAGTATTTT.